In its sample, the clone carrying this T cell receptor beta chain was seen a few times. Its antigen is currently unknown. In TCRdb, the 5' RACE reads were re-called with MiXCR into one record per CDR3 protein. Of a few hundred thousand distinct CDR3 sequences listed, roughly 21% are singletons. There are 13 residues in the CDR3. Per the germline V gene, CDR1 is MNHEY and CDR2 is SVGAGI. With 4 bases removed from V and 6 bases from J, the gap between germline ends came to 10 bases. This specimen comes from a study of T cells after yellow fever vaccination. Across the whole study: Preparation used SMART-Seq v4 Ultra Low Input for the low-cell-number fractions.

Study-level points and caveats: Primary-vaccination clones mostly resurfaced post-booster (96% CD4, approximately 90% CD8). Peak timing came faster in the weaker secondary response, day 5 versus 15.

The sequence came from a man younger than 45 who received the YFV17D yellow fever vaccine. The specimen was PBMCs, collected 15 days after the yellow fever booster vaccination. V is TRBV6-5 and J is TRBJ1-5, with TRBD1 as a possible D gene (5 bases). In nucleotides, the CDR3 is TGTGCCAGCAGTTCCGGGGGGTTTCAGCCCCAGCATTTT. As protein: CASSSGGFQPQHF.